This T cell receptor beta chain was retrieved from a study of T-cell reconstitution after alpha-beta-depleted transplantation in children. The TCRbeta library was prepared with unique molecular identifiers. TCRdb itself ran the PCR reads through MiXCR, one entry per CDR3 protein. Of about 540,000 distinct CDR3 sequences listed, around 16% are singletons. This clonotype has ten or more counts. The TCR sequence derives from a human donor who donated a stem cell graft to a child with acute lymphoblastic leukemia. This material consisted of PBMCs from the stem cell graft donor, taken from the stem cell graft.

CDR3 loop: CAISFIDGYYEQYF. DNA for the CDR3: TGTGCCATCAGCTTCATAGACGGATACTACGAGCAGTACTTC. This chain uses TRBV10-3 with TRBJ2-7; D call uncertain. From germline, CDR1 is ENHRY and CDR2 SYGVKD. There are 14 residues in the CDR3. Between the trimmed V and J ends, which lost 6 bases and 3 bases, there was a span of 15 bases.